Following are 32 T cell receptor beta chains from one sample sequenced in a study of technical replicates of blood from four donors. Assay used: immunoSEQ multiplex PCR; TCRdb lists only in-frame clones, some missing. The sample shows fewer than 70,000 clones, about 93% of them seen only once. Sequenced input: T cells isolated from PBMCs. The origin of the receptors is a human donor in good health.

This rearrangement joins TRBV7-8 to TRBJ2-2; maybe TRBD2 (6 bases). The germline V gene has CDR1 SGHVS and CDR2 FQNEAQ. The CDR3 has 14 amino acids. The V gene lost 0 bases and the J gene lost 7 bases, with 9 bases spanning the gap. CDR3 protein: CASSLAGRIGELFF. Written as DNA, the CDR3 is TGTGCCAGCAGCTTAGCAGGGAGGATCGGGGAGCTGTTTTTT.

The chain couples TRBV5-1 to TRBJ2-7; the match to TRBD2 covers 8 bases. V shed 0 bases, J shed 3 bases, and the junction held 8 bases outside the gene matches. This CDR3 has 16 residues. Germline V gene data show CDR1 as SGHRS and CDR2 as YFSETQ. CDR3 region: CASSLGSRRGDYEQYF. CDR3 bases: TGCGCCAGCAGCTTGGGTTCTCGGCGGGGGGACTACGAGCAGTACTTC.

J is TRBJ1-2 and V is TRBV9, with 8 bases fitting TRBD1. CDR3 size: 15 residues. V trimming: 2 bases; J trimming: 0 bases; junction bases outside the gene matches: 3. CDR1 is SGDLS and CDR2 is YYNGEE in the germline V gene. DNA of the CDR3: TGTGCCAGCAGCGTCGACAGGGGTACTAACTATGGCTACACCTTC. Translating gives CASSVDRGTNYGYTF.

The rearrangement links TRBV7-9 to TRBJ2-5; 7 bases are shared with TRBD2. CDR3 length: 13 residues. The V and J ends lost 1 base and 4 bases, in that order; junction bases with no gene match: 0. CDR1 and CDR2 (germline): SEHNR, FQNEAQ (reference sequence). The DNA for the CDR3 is TGTGCCAGCAGCTTAGGGGGGGGAGAGACCCAGTACTTC. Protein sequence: CASSLGGGETQYF.

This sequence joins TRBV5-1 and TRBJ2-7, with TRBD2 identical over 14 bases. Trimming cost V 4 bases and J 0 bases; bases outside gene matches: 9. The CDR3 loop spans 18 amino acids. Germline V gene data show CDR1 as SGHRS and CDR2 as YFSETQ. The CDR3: CASSRGTSGGLSSYEQYF. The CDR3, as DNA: TGCGCCAGCAGCCGCGGGACTAGCGGGGGCCTCAGCTCCTACGAGCAGTACTTC.

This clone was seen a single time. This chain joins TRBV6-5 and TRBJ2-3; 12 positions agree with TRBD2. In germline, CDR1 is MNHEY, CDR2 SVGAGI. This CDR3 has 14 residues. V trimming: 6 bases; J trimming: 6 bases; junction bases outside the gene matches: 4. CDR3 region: CASRRLAGVDTQYF. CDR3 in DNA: TGTGCCAGCAGGCGACTAGCGGGAGTGGATACGCAGTATTTT.

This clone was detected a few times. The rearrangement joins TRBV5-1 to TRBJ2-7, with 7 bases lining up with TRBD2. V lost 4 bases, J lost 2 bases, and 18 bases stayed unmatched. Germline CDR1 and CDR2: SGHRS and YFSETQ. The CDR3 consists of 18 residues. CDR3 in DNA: TGCGCCAGCAGCGTCGGTTTGCTTGCGGGGGAATTAACCTACGAGCAGTACTTC. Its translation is CASSVGLLAGELTYEQYF.

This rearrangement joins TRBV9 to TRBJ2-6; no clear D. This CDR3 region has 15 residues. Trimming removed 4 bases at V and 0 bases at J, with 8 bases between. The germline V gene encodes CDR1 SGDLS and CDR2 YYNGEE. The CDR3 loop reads CASSPMSSGANVLTF. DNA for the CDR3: TGTGCCAGCAGCCCAATGAGCTCTGGGGCCAACGTCCTGACTTTC.

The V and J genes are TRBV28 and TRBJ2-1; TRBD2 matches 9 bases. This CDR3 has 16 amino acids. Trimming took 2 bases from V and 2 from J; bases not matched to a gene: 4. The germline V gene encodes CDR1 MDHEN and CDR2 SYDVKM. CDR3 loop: CASSLVLAGTYNEQFF. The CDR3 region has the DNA TGTGCCAGCAGTTTAGTCCTAGCGGGGACCTACAATGAGCAGTTCTTC.

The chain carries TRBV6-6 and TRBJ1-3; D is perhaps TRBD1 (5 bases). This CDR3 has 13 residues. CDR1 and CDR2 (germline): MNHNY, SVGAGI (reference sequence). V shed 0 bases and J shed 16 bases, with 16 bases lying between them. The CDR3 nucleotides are TGTGCCAGCAGTTACTCTAGGCCTGGCAGGGTGTATTTT. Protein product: CASSYSRPGRVYF.

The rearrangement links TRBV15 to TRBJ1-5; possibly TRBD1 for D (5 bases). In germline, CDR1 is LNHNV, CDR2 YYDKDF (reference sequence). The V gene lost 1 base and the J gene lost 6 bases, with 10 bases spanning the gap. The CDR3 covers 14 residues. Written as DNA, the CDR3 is TGTGCCACCAGCAGAGTATCGGGGGTTCAGCCCCAGCATTTT. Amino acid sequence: CATSRVSGVQPQHF.

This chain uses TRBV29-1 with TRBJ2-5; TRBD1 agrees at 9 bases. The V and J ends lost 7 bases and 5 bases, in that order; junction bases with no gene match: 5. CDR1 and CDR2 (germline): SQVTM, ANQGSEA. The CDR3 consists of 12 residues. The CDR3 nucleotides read TGCAGCGCCGCACAGGGGGCGGAGACCCAGTACTTC. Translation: CSAAQGAETQYF.

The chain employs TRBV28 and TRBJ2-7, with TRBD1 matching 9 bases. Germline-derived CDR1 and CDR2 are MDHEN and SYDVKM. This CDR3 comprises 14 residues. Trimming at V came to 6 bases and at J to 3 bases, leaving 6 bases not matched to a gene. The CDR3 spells CASSWGQGGYEQYF. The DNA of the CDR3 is TGTGCCAGCAGCTGGGGACAGGGCGGCTACGAGCAGTACTTC.

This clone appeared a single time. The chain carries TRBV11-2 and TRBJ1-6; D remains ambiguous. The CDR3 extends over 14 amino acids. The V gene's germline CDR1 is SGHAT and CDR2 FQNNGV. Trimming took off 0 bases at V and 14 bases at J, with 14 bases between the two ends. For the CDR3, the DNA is TGTGCCAGCAGCTTAGAGTTAGCCGGAGCGACCCTCCACTTT. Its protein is CASSLELAGATLHF.

CDR3 sequence (DNA): TGCAGCGCTGGAGAAACTAGCACAGATACGCAGTATTTT. Its translation: CSAGETSTDTQYF. This rearrangement joins TRBV29-1 to TRBJ2-3, with D hard to call. CDR3 size: 13 residues. CDR1 and CDR2 (germline): SQVTM, ANQGSEA. Trimming stripped 7 bases from V and 0 bases from J, with 11 bases between.

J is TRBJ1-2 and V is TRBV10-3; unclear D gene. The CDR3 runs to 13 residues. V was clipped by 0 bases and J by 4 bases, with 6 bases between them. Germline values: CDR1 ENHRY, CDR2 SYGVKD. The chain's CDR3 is CAISESTTYGYTF. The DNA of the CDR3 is TGTGCCATCAGTGAGTCGACAACCTATGGCTACACCTTC.

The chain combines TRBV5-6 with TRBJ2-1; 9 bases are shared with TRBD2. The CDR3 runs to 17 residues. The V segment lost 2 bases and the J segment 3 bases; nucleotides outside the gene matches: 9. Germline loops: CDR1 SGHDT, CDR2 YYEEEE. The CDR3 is CASSFTVGGRDYNEQFF. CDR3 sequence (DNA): TGTGCCAGCAGCTTCACCGTCGGCGGGAGGGACTACAATGAGCAGTTCTTC.

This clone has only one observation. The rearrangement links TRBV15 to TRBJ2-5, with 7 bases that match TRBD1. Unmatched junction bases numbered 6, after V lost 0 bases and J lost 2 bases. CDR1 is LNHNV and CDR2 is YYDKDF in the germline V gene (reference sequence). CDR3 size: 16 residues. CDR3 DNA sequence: TGTGCCACCAGCAGAGACCGAGGGGGACAGCAAGAGACCCAGTACTTC. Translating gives CATSRDRGGQQETQYF.

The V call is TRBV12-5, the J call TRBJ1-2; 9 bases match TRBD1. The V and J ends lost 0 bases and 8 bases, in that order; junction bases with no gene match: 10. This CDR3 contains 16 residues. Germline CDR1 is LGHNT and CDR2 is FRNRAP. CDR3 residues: CASGLVLQGASRGYTF. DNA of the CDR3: TGTGCTAGTGGTTTGGTACTACAGGGGGCATCGAGGGGCTACACCTTC.

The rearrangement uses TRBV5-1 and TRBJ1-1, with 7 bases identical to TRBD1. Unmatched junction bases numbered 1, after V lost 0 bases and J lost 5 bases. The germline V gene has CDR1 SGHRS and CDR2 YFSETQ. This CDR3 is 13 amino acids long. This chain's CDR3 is CASSLDRGTEAFF. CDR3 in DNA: TGCGCCAGCAGCTTGGACAGGGGAACTGAAGCTTTCTTT.

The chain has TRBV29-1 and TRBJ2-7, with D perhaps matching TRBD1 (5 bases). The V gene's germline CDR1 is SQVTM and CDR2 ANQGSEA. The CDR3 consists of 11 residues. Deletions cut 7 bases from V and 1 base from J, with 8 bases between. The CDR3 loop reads CSARQSYEQYF. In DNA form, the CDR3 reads TGCAGCGCCCGACAGTCCTACGAGCAGTACTTC.

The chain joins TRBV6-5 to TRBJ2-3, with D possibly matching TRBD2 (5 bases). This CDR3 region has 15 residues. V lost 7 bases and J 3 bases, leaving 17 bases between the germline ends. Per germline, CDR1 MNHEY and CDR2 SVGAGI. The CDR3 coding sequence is TGTGCCAGCAAGAGGGCCGCCGCGCCGACAGATACGCAGTATTTT. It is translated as CASKRAAAPTDTQYF.

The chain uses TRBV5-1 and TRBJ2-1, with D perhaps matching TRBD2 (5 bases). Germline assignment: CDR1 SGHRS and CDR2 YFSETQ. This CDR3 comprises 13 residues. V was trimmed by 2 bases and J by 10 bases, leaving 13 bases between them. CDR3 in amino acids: CASSFDTSWEQFF. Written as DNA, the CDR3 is TGCGCCAGCAGCTTTGATACTAGTTGGGAGCAGTTCTTC.

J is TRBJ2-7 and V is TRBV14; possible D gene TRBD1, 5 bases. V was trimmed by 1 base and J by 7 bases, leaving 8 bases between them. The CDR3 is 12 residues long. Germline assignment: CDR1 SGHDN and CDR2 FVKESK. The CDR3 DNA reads TGTGCCAGCAGCCAAGCAGGGCTAGAGCAGTACTTC. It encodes CASSQAGLEQYF. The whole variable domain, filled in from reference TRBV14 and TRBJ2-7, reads EAGVTQFPSHSVIEKGQTVTLRCDPISGHDNLYWYRRVMGKEIKFLLHFVKESKQDESGMPNNRFLAERTGGTYSTLKVQPAELEDSGVYFCASSQAGLEQYFGPGTRLTVT.

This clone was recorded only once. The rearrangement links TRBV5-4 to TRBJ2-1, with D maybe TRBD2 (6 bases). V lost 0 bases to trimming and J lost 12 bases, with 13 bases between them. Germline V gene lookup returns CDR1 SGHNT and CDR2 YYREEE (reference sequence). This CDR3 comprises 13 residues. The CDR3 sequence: CASSLDRGIGQFF. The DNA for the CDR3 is TGTGCCAGCAGCTTGGATCGGGGGATCGGGCAGTTCTTC. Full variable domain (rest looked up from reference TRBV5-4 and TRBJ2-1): ETGVTQSPTHLIKTRGQQVTLRCSSQSGHNTVSWYQQALGQGPQFIFQYYREEENGRGNFPPRFSGLQFPNYSSELNVNALELDDSALYLCASSLDRGIGQFFGPGTRLTVL.

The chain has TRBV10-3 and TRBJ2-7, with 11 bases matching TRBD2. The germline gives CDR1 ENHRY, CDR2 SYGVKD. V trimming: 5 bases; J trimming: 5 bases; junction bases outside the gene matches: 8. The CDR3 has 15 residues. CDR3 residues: CAISKTPGLADEQYF. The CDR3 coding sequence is TGTGCCATCAGTAAGACACCGGGACTAGCGGACGAGCAGTACTTC.

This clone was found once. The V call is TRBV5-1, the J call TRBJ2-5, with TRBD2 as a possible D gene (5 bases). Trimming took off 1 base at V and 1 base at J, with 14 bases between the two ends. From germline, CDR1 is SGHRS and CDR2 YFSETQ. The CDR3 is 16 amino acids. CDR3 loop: CASSLLAASFQETQYF. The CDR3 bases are TGCGCCAGCAGCTTGCTAGCAGCCTCGTTCCAAGAGACCCAGTACTTC.

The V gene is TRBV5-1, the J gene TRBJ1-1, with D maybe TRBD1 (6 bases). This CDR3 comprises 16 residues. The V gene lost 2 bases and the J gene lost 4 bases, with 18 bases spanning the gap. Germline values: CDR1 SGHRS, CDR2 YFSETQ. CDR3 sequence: CASSFQGSGLSTEAFF. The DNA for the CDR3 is TGCGCCAGCAGCTTCCAGGGGTCGGGTTTGAGCACTGAAGCTTTCTTT.

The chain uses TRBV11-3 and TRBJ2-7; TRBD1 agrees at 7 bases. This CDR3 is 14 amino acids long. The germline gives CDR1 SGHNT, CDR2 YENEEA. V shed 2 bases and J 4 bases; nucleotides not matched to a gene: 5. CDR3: CASSLTGAAYEQYF. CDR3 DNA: TGTGCCAGCAGCTTAACAGGGGCGGCGTACGAGCAGTACTTC.

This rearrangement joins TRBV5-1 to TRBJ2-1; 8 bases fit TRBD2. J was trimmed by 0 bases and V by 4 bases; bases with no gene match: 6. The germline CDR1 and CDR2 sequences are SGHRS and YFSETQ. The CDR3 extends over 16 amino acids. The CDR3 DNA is TGCGCCAGCAGCGCTCGGGAGGGCCCCTCCTACAATGAGCAGTTCTTC. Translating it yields CASSAREGPSYNEQFF.

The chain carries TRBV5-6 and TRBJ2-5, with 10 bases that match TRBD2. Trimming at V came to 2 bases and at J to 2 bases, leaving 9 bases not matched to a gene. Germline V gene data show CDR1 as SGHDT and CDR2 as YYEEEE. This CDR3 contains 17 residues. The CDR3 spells CASSFFMLAGAQETQYF. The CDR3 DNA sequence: TGTGCCAGCAGCTTTTTTATGCTAGCGGGGGCGCAAGAGACCCAGTACTTC.

CDR3 coding DNA: TGTGCCAGCAGTCCCCCGGGCGGGAGGTATACGCAGTATTTT. Translating it yields CASSPPGGRYTQYF. This sequence joins TRBV28 and TRBJ2-3, with 8 nucleotides matching TRBD2. This CDR3 is 14 amino acids long. The V gene end was trimmed by 5 bases and the J gene end by 7 bases; junction bases not matched to a gene: 8. Germline CDR1 and CDR2: MDHEN and SYDVKM.